A single sample is the source of the 3 T cell receptor beta chains below, sequenced in a study of cytomegalovirus exposure and HLA in healthy donors. The PCR had 60 Vbeta and 13 Jbeta primers. Libraries were prepared by immunoSEQ multiplex PCR; TCRdb keeps only in-frame clonotypes and omits some of them. The data show around 130,000 clones, roughly three quarters seen once. What was sequenced was PBMCs. The receptor set was obtained from a young woman in good health and CMV-seronegative.

The chain carries TRBV4-1 and TRBJ2-5, with 8 bases lining up with TRBD2. V dropped 3 bases and J dropped 11; count of bases not matched to a gene: 8. The germline CDR1 and CDR2 sequences are MGHRA and YSYEKL. This CDR3 has 13 residues. In DNA form, the CDR3 reads TGCGCCAGCAGCCACGAGGACGGGGGGGAGCAGTACTTC. It encodes CASSHEDGGEQYF.

The chain combines TRBV7-8 with TRBJ2-1; 9 positions match TRBD2. Looked up from germline, CDR1 is SGHVS and CDR2 is FQNEAQ. The CDR3 is 17 residues long. The V and J ends lost 0 bases and 5 bases, in that order; junction bases with no gene match: 8. CDR3 nucleotide sequence: TGTGCCAGCAGCTTAGCCGTTTCGACTAGCGGTGACAATGAGCAGTTCTTC. Amino acids: CASSLAVSTSGDNEQFF.

The gene calls are TRBV27 and TRBJ2-3, with D tentatively TRBD1 (5 bases). The length of the CDR3 is 12 residues. V was shortened by 4 bases and J by 10 bases, with 12 bases between the two germline ends. The germline gives CDR1 MNHEY, CDR2 SMNVEV (reference sequence). The CDR3 region has the DNA TGTGCCAGCAGTTGGGGCACGGGCTCGCAGTATTTT. Its translation: CASSWGTGSQYF.